Below, 32 T cell receptor beta chains from the same sample are listed, as sequenced in a study of early stage breast cancer tumors. Libraries were prepared by immunoSEQ multiplex PCR; TCRdb keeps only in-frame clonotypes and omits some of them. This sample has approximately 75,000 clones, with 80% found just once. Sequenced material: blood. The source is a person aged 35-50 years with breast cancer.

The chain recombines TRBV6-5 with TRBJ1-2; D may be TRBD1 (6 bases). Germline-derived CDR1 and CDR2 are MNHEY and SVGAGI. The V end was cut by 5 bases, the J end by 0 bases, with 10 bases between. The CDR3 is 14 residues long. The CDR3 region has the DNA TGTGCCAGCAGTCGGACAGCACCTAACTATGGCTACACCTTC. Encoded protein: CASSRTAPNYGYTF.

This chain uses TRBV11-1 with TRBJ2-3; D is unresolved. V dropped 5 bases and J dropped 4 bases, with 16 bases sitting between them. This CDR3 is built from 15 residues. CDR1 and CDR2 (germline): SGHAT, FQDESV (reference sequence). Here the CDR3 DNA reads TGTGCCAGCAGCACCCGGTCTCCGGGTGCAGATACGCAGTATTTT. Protein sequence: CASSTRSPGADTQYF.

This chain links TRBV11-2 with TRBJ2-5, with TRBD2 matching over 9 bases. CDR3 length equals 16 residues. Losses at the gene ends were 5 bases for V and 4 bases for J; bases not matched to a gene: 11. Germline V CDR1 and CDR2: SGHAT, FQNNGV. This chain's CDR3 is CASSPGGLALRETQYF. As DNA, the CDR3 is TGTGCCAGCAGCCCCGGGGGACTAGCTTTAAGAGAGACCCAGTACTTC. The entire variable domain, with the rest obtained from reference TRBV11-2 and TRBJ2-5, is as follows: EAGVAQSPRYKIIEKRQSVAFWCNPISGHATLYWYQQILGQGPKLLIQFQNNGVVDDSQLPKDRFSAERLKGVDSTLKIQPAKLEDSAVYLCASSPGGLALRETQYFGPGTRLLVL.

This clone has just a few counts. The rearrangement uses TRBV2 and TRBJ1-1; D might be TRBD1 (5 bases). CDR3 length equals 12 residues. The ends were cut back, 6 bases at V and 5 bases at J, with 10 bases in the middle. Germline CDR1 SNHLY, CDR2 FYNNEI. The CDR3 is CASSRQSTEAFF. The CDR3 DNA reads as TGTGCCAGCAGCAGACAGTCTACTGAAGCTTTCTTT.

The chain combines TRBV11-2 with TRBJ2-7, with a tentative D call TRBD2 (7 bases). From germline, CDR1 is SGHAT and CDR2 FQNNGV. The CDR3 is made up of 14 amino acids. The V and J ends lost 4 bases and 3 bases respectively, with 13 bases between them. This chain's CDR3 is CASSWARGGYEQYF. The CDR3 region has the DNA TGTGCCAGCAGCTGGGCAAGGGGGGGCTACGAGCAGTACTTC.

This clone was seen repeatedly, ten times or more. The J gene is TRBJ2-7, the V gene TRBV9; TRBD1 aligns across 7 bases. The CDR3 runs 15 residues. Germline V gives CDR1 SGDLS, CDR2 YYNGEE. V was pared by 4 bases and J by 2 bases, with 9 bases of the junction left unmatched. CDR3 sequence: CASSLGQRPTYEQYF. The CDR3 nucleotides are TGTGCCAGCAGCCTGGGACAGAGACCTACCTACGAGCAGTACTTC.

CDR3 region: CASSASGSTDTQYF. The CDR3 DNA is TGTGCCAGCAGTGCTAGCGGAAGCACAGATACGCAGTATTTT. The chain has TRBV6-4 and TRBJ2-3, with TRBD2 matching 7 bases. The V gene end was trimmed by 4 bases and the J gene end by 0 bases; junction bases not matched to a gene: 1. The CDR3 length is 14 residues. Per the germline V gene, CDR1 is MRHNA and CDR2 is SNTAGT.

V and J are TRBV5-1 and TRBJ2-5; 7 bases fit TRBD1. J was trimmed by 4 bases and V by 2 bases; bases with no gene match: 8. Germline loops: CDR1 SGHRS, CDR2 YFSETQ. The CDR3 covers 15 residues. CDR3 in amino acids: CASSFARQGGETQYF. Here the CDR3 DNA reads TGCGCCAGCAGCTTTGCGCGACAGGGCGGAGAGACCCAGTACTTC.

The chain carries TRBV18 and TRBJ1-3; D perhaps matches TRBD1 (5 bases). The ends were cut back, 4 bases at V and 4 bases at J, with 11 bases in the middle. Germline values: CDR1 KGHSH, CDR2 LQKENI. The CDR3 has 14 amino acids. CDR3 bases: TGTGCCAGCTCACAAGGGACCCCGGGAAACACCATATATTTT. Translated: CASSQGTPGNTIYF.

The chain uses TRBV4-2 and TRBJ2-7; D gene uncertain. V lost 0 bases, J lost 2 bases, and 5 bases lay in between. This CDR3 is 13 amino acids long. CDR1 and CDR2 from the germline V gene are LGHNA and YNFKEQ. The CDR3 is CASSQDLAYEQYF. Here the CDR3 DNA reads TGTGCCAGCAGCCAAGATCTTGCCTACGAGCAGTACTTC.

This clone appeared a single time. The rearrangement joins TRBV28 to TRBJ2-3, with D perhaps matching TRBD1 or TRBD2 (5 bases each). This CDR3 spans 16 amino acids. Germline V gene lookup returns CDR1 MDHEN and CDR2 SYDVKM. Trimming removed 3 bases from V and 3 bases from J, with 16 bases in between. CDR3 coding DNA: TGTGCCAGCAGTTTGTACGCGGTGTGGGGGACAGATACGCAGTATTTT. Encoded protein: CASSLYAVWGTDTQYF.

This clone came up a few times. The chain couples TRBV5-1 to TRBJ1-2; no clear D gene. The CDR3 is 11 amino acids. Trimming removed 7 bases from V and 1 base from J, with 5 bases in between. CDR1 SGHRS and CDR2 YFSETQ come from the germline V gene. The CDR3 loop is CASGLNYGYTF. CDR3 DNA: TGCGCCAGCGGCCTTAACTATGGCTACACCTTC.

The chain combines TRBV25-1 with TRBJ1-1; D may be TRBD1 (5 bases). With 4 bases removed from V and 4 bases from J, the gap between germline ends came to 13 bases. The CDR3 is made up of 14 amino acids. CDR1 MGHDK and CDR2 SYGVNS come from the germline V gene. CDR3 nucleotides: TGTGCCAGCAGTGCTCAGGGCCGGGGCACTGAAGCTTTCTTT. This encodes CASSAQGRGTEAFF.

The V gene is TRBV15, the J gene TRBJ2-5; TRBD2 agrees at 11 bases. Germline CDR1 LNHNV, CDR2 YYDKDF (reference sequence). This CDR3 comprises 19 residues. V was clipped by 0 bases and J by 0 bases; unmatched bases: 9. The CDR3 loop reads CATSRDSLAGGPDQETQYF. As DNA, the CDR3 is TGTGCCACCAGCAGAGATTCCTTAGCGGGAGGGCCGGACCAAGAGACCCAGTACTTC.

The V and J genes are TRBV10-3 and TRBJ2-7; 8 nucleotides agree with TRBD1. Germline V gene lookup returns CDR1 ENHRY and CDR2 SYGVKD. CDR3 length: 12 residues. V was clipped by 8 bases and J by 2 bases; unmatched bases: 2. The CDR3 coding sequence is TGTGCCATCCAGGACAGGGCCTACGAGCAGTACTTC. As protein: CAIQDRAYEQYF.

This chain joins TRBV29-1 and TRBJ1-2; D gene ambiguous. The CDR3 extends over 12 amino acids. CDR1 and CDR2 from the germline V gene are SQVTM and ANQGSEA. Between the trimmed V and J ends, which lost 2 bases and 2 bases, there was a span of 6 bases. The CDR3 protein is CSVELGNYGYTF. DNA of the CDR3: TGCAGCGTTGAATTAGGGAACTATGGCTACACCTTC.

For the CDR3, the DNA is TGCGCCAGCAGCCGGGACTTGAACACCGGGGAGCTGTTTTTT. Protein: CASSRDLNTGELFF. The genes are TRBV5-1 and TRBJ2-2, with a tentative D call TRBD2 (6 bases). Germline values: CDR1 SGHRS, CDR2 YFSETQ. Trimming cost V 4 bases and J 1 base, with 8 bases left between them. The CDR3 is made up of 14 amino acids.

The chain carries TRBV28 and TRBJ1-4, with D possibly matching TRBD1 (6 bases). V was cut by 6 bases and J by 8 bases, with 10 bases left in between. CDR3 length: 12 amino acids. Germline lookup yields CDR1 MDHEN and CDR2 SYDVKM. The CDR3 DNA follows: TGTGCCAGCAGAAGGGGGGACGAAAAACTGTTTTTT. Translated, it gives CASRRGDEKLFF.

This clone showed up just once. The chain combines TRBV14 with TRBJ2-2; TRBD2 agrees at 9 bases. This CDR3 has 15 residues. J gave up 4 bases and V 2 bases, and 2 bases lay outside the gene matches. Germline CDR1 SGHDN, CDR2 FVKESK. The CDR3 DNA is TGTGCCAGCAGCCAACTGACTAGCGGCACCGGGGAGCTGTTTTTT. It specifies CASSQLTSGTGELFF. The whole variable domain, filled in from reference TRBV14 and TRBJ2-2, reads EAGVTQFPSHSVIEKGQTVTLRCDPISGHDNLYWYRRVMGKEIKFLLHFVKESKQDESGMPNNRFLAERTGGTYSTLKVQPAELEDSGVYFCASSQLTSGTGELFFGEGSRLTVL.

The gene calls are TRBV6-5 and TRBJ1-6; D remains ambiguous. The CDR3 has 16 residues. V was pared by 1 base and J by 9 bases, with 16 bases between. CDR1 is MNHEY and CDR2 is SVGAGI in the germline V gene. Here the CDR3 reads CASSYFSATRSSPLHF. The CDR3 bases are TGTGCCAGCAGTTACTTCTCGGCCACGCGGAGTTCACCCCTCCACTTT.

This sequence joins TRBV9 and TRBJ1-2; 7 bases are shared with TRBD1. Trimming took 4 bases from V and 4 from J; bases not matched to a gene: 10. Per the germline V gene, CDR1 is SGDLS and CDR2 is YYNGEE. The CDR3 spans 15 residues. The CDR3 coding sequence is TGTGCCAGCAGCCTCGGGGGGCAGGGGGTCTATGGCTACACCTTC. Amino acids: CASSLGGQGVYGYTF.

The chain employs TRBV18 and TRBJ1-5; 8 bases line up with TRBD1. This CDR3 has 14 residues. The V gene's germline CDR1 is KGHSH and CDR2 LQKENI. J lost 1 base, V lost 6 bases, and 2 bases had no gene match. The CDR3 sequence is CASSRQGSNQPQHF. In DNA form, the CDR3 reads TGTGCCAGCTCGCGACAGGGGAGCAATCAGCCCCAGCATTTT.

The rearrangement uses TRBV27 and TRBJ2-7; D may match TRBD1 or TRBD2 (5 bases each). The CDR3 extends over 15 amino acids. Germline V CDR1 and CDR2: MNHEY, SMNVEV (reference sequence). V was clipped by 6 bases and J by 3 bases, with 18 bases between them. CDR3 amino acids: CASRPYRDRYYEQYF. The CDR3 nucleotides read TGTGCCAGCAGACCATACCGGGACCGATACTACGAGCAGTACTTC.

This chain uses TRBV6-1 with TRBJ1-1; tentatively, D is TRBD1 (5 bases). The V end was cut by 0 bases, the J end by 0 bases, with 11 bases between. The CDR3 spans 16 residues. Germline V gives CDR1 MNHNS, CDR2 SASEGT. CDR3 sequence: CASSEASGLLNTEAFF. The CDR3 coding sequence is TGTGCCAGCAGTGAAGCGTCGGGACTGCTGAACACTGAAGCTTTCTTT.

The CDR3 loop is CASSEGSGTNEQFF. As DNA, the CDR3 is TGTGCCAGCAGTGAAGGGTCAGGGACCAATGAGCAGTTCTTC. The V gene is TRBV6-1, the J gene TRBJ2-1; either TRBD1 or TRBD2 may supply D (5 bases each). The CDR3 totals 14 residues. Per the germline V gene, CDR1 is MNHNS and CDR2 is SASEGT. Trimming removed 1 base from V and 6 bases from J, with 10 bases in between.

The CDR3: CSVSSREHGYGYTF. The DNA of the CDR3 is TGCAGCGTTTCAAGCAGGGAGCATGGCTATGGCTACACCTTC. The genes are TRBV29-1 and TRBJ1-2; tentatively, D is TRBD1 (5 bases). Germline values: CDR1 SQVTM, CDR2 ANQGSEA. The germline V and J ends were trimmed by 5 bases and 4 bases, with 17 bases remaining between them. The CDR3 runs to 14 residues.

The chain has TRBV25-1 and TRBJ1-1; D perhaps matches TRBD1 (5 bases). The V and J ends lost 5 bases and 11 bases respectively, with 12 bases between them. The CDR3 has 11 amino acids. Germline V gene lookup returns CDR1 MGHDK and CDR2 SYGVNS. CDR3 DNA sequence: TGTGCCAGCAGTTCCGGGACGGGGGCTTTCTTT. Protein sequence: CASSSGTGAFF.

The CDR3 protein is CATSRDHAQGRPYEQYF. CDR3 DNA: TGTGCCACCAGCAGAGATCACGCGCAGGGGCGTCCCTACGAGCAGTACTTC. The rearrangement uses TRBV15 and TRBJ2-7, with TRBD1 as a possible D gene (6 bases). The V end was cut by 0 bases, the J end by 2 bases, with 17 bases between. The germline gives CDR1 LNHNV, CDR2 YYDKDF (reference sequence). The CDR3 extends over 17 amino acids.

This clone has just one count. CDR3 DNA: TGCGCCAGCAGCCTGGGGGGAAGTTACGCAGATACGCAGTATTTT. Amino acids: CASSLGGSYADTQYF. The chain has TRBV5-1 and TRBJ2-3, with D possibly TRBD2 on 6 matching bases. The germline V and J ends were trimmed by 4 bases and 4 bases, with 16 bases remaining between them. The CDR3 contains 15 residues. Germline V gives CDR1 SGHRS, CDR2 YFSETQ.

The rearrangement uses TRBV6-6 and TRBJ1-5; TRBD1 agrees at 8 bases. The germline gives CDR1 MNHNY, CDR2 SVGAGI (reference sequence). The junction had 7 bases not matched to a gene; V was cut back by 2 bases and J by 7 bases. The CDR3 runs to 15 residues. The CDR3 loop reads CASSYDQGAGQPQHF. CDR3 bases: TGTGCCAGCAGTTACGACCAGGGGGCTGGCCAGCCCCAGCATTTT.

V and J are TRBV28 and TRBJ2-1; 9 nucleotides line up with TRBD2. This CDR3 contains 16 residues. The germline V gene has CDR1 MDHEN and CDR2 SYDVKM. The V gene end was trimmed by 6 bases and the J gene end by 10 bases; junction bases not matched to a gene: 16. In DNA, the CDR3 is TGTGCCAGCAGCCAAGGTGGCGGGAGGGCCTCGAGCGAGCAGTTCTTC. Amino acid sequence: CASSQGGGRASSEQFF.

V is TRBV28 and J is TRBJ1-3, with TRBD1 as a possible D gene (5 bases). Trimming stripped 9 bases from V and 0 bases from J, with 12 bases between. The CDR3 is 14 amino acids. The germline CDR1 and CDR2 sequences are MDHEN and SYDVKM. CDR3 region: CASKHRSSGNTIYF. The CDR3 nucleotides are TGTGCCAGTAAACACAGGAGCTCTGGAAACACCATATATTTT.